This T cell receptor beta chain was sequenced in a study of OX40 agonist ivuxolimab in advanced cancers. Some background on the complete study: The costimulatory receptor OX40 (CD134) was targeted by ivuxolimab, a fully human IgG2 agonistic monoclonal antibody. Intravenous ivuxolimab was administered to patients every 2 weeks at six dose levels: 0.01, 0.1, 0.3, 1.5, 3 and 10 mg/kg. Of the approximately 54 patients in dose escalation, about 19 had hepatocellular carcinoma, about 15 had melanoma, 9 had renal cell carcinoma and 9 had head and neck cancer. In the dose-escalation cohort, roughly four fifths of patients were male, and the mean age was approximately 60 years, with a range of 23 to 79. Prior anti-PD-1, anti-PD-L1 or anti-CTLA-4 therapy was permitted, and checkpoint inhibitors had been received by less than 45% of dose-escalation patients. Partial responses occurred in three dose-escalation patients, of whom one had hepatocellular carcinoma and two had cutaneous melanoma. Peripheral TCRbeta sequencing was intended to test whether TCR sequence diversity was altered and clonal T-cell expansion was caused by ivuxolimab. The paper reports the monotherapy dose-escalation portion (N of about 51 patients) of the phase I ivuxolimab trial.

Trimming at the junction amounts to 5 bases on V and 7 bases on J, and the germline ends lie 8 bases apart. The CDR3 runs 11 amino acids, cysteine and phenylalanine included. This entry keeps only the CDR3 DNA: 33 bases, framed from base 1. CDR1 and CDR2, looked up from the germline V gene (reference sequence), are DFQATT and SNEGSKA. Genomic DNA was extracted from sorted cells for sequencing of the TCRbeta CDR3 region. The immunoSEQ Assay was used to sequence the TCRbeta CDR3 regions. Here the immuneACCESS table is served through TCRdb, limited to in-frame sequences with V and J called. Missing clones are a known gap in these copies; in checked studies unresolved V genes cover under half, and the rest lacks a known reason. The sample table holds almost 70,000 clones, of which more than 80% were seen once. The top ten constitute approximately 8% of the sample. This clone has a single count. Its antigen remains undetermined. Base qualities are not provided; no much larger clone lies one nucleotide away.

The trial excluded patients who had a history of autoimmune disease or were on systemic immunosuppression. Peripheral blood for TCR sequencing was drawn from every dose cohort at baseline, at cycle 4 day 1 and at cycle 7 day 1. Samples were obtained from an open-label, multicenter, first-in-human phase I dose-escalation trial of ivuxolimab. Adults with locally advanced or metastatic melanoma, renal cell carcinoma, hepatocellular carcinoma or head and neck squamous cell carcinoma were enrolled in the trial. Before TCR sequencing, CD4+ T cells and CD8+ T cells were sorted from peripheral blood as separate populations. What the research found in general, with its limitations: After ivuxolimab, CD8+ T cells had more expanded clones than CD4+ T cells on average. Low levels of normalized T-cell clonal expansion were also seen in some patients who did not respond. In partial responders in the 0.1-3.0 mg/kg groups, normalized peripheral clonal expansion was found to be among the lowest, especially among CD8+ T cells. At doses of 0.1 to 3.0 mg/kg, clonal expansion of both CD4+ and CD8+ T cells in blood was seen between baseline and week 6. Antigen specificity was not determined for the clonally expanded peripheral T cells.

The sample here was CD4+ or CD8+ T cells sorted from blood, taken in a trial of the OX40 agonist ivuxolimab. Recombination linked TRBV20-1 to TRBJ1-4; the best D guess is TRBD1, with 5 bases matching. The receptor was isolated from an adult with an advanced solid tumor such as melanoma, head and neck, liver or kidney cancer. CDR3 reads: CSASQGEKLFF. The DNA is TGCAGTGCTTCCCAGGGTGAAAAACTGTTTTTT.